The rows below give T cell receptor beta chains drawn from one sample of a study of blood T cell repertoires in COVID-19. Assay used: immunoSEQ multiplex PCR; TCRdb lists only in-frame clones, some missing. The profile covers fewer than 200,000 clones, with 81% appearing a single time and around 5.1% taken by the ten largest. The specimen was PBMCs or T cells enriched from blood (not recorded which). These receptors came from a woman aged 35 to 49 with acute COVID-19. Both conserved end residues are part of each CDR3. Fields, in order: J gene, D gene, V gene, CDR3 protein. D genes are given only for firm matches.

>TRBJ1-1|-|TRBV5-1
CASSLDSGIAFF
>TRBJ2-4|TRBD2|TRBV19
CASSISSGSGNIQYF
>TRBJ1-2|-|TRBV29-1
CSVEDPGRVNGYTF
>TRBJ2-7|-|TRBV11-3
CASHTGNSYEQYF
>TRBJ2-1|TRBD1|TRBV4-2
CASSQARAGGQNEQFF
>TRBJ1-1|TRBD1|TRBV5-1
CASSEPTGGPNTEAFF
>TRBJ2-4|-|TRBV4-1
CASSQRFGSSKNIQYF
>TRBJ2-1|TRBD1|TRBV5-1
CASSLGGQGYNEQFF
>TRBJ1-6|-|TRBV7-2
CASSFNRDNSPLHF
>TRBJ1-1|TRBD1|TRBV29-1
CSVDGVGQGAEAFF
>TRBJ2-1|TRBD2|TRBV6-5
CASSYQKAGGGNEQFF
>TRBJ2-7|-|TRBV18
CASSPLDSYEQYF
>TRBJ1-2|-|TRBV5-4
CASSLEVGYGYTF
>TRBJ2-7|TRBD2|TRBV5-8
CASSLGLAGAGEQYF
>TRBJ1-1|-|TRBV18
CASSPSDSRKAFF
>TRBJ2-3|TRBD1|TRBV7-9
CASSLDRSTDTQYF
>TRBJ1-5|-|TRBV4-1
CASSQDGTARPQHF